One T cell receptor (beta chain) is described in this entry. What it recognizes is unknown. The data stem from a study of cytomegalovirus exposure and HLA in healthy donors. CDR1 is SGHAT, CDR2 FQNNGV, per germline. Trimming stripped 1 base from V and 7 bases from J, with 14 bases between. The CDR3 extends over 15 amino acids. Some clones are missing from TCRdb's copy, which holds only in-frame ones; the method was immunoSEQ multiplex PCR. The repertoire holds approximately 200,000 clones, with roughly 88% as singletons. General observations from the study: Cytomegalovirus status was reportedly diagnosed by the classifier with high specificity and sensitivity. Cytomegalovirus-associated status was assigned to about 150 TCR beta chains.

The study drew the donors from its approximately 110-subject validation cohort, separate from the roughly 700-subject first cohort. Sequenced sample: PBMCs. The TCR comes from a woman under 30 in good health and CMV-seronegative. The chain joins TRBV11-2 to TRBJ2-1; D might be TRBD2 (6 bases). CDR3 DNA: TGTGCCAGCAGCTTAGTTCGGGAGATAAATAATGAGCAGTTCTTC. It yields the protein CASSLVREINNEQFF.